This T cell receptor (beta chain) was identified during a study of somatic mutations in cytotoxic T cells in rheumatoid arthritis. Study at large: Certain T-cell populations stained with V beta antibodies were FACS-sorted to nearly 100% purity, and V beta1+ cells were TCRB-sequenced. Study-level findings and limits: Over 20% of CD8+ cells belonged to the largest CD8+ clone in about an eighth of the 65 patients. Among patients with rheumatoid arthritis, but not healthy controls, CD8+ clonality increased with age.

Measured with immunoSEQ multiplex PCR; TCRdb has only the in-frame clones, and not every one. This sample yields about 11,000 clones, of which about 70% are seen a single time; 30% to 40% belongs to the top ten. J gave up 6 bases and V 3 bases, and 12 bases lay outside the gene matches. The CDR3 length is 16 residues. Looked up from germline, CDR1 is MNHEY and CDR2 is SVGAGI. Using positive magnetic bead selection on an AutoMACS, CD4+ and CD8+ cells were isolated, after which their purity was checked by flow cytometry. Regarding this clone: Its antigen is not identified.

The sequence came from a man aged 55 to 70 in good health. The chain joins TRBV6-5 to TRBJ1-1; 8 bases are shared with TRBD1. Sequenced material: CD8+ T cells sorted from blood. The DNA for the CDR3 is TGTGCCAGCAGTTATTCCCCTACAGGGGGATCGGCTGAAGCTTTCTTT. This translates into CASSYSPTGGSAEAFF.